This T cell receptor (beta chain) was captured in a study of cytomegalovirus exposure and HLA in healthy donors. The CDR3 loop spans 14 amino acids. Germline loops: CDR1 LNHDA, CDR2 SQIVND (reference sequence). The ends were cut back, 3 bases at V and 1 base at J, with 9 bases in the middle. Both 60 Vbeta primers and 13 Jbeta primers went into the PCR. TCRdb's table, derived via immunoSEQ multiplex PCR, lists solely in-frame clones and lacks some. The sample has around 120,000 clones, approximately 84% seen once. A few counts support this clone. The chain links TRBV19 to TRBJ1-2; D uncertain. Sequenced input: PBMCs. The clonotype originates from a woman aged 40 to 49 in good health and CMV-seronegative. CDR3 protein: CASSISGVNYGYTF. CDR3 nucleotides: TGTGCCAGTAGTATCAGCGGCGTTAACTATGGCTACACCTTC.